The rows below give T cell receptor beta chains drawn from one sample of a study of beta chain features in type 1 diabetes. Repertoires were generated with immunoSEQ multiplex PCR, while TCRdb's copy carries only in-frame clones and drops some. The table has 330,000 or so clones, about 20% seen once. Material: naive CD4+ T cells from blood. The receptors were gathered from a woman younger than 35 in good health. Both conserved end residues are part of each CDR3. D genes are given only for firm matches. Clone size is shown for a subset of rows, as once, few, many or a class of expanded clone.

length	V	D	size	J	CDR3	DNA
13	TRBV4-1	TRBD1	.	TRBJ2-4	CASSRQGVAIQYF	TGCGCCAGCAGCCGGCAGGGGGTAGCCATTCAGTACTTC
13	TRBV15	.	few	TRBJ1-2	CATSTPTNYGYTF	TGTGCCACCAGCACCCCAACTAACTATGGCTACACCTTC
14	TRBV5-1	.	few	TRBJ1-1	CASSLVGEDTEAFF	TGCGCCAGCAGCTTGGTAGGGGAGGACACTGAAGCTTTCTTT
16	TRBV18	TRBD1	.	TRBJ2-2	CASSPPGQGSTGELFF	TGTGCCAGCTCACCACCTGGACAGGGGAGCACCGGGGAGCTGTTTTTT
15	TRBV5-6	.	few	TRBJ2-3	CASSPRYTPRDTQYF	TGTGCCAGCAGCCCGAGGTACACCCCAAGGGATACGCAGTATTTT
14	TRBV15	.	few	TRBJ2-5	CATKGGLVGETQYF	TGTGCCACAAAAGGAGGGTTGGTAGGAGAGACCCAGTACTTC
14	TRBV14	TRBD2	.	TRBJ2-5	CASSQSKGGETQYF	TGTGCCAGCAGCCAAAGTAAGGGAGGGGAGACCCAGTACTTC
14	TRBV7-2	.	.	TRBJ2-3	CASSFGGGTDTQYF	TGTGCCAGCAGCTTCGGCGGAGGCACAGATACGCAGTATTTT
15	TRBV30	TRBD1	.	TRBJ2-3	CAHTGTGATTDTQYF	TGTGCCCACACCGGGACAGGGGCGACCACAGATACGCAGTATTTT
16	TRBV19	.	few	TRBJ2-1	CASSTPRSSSYNEQFF	TGTGCCAGTAGTACCCCGAGGAGTAGTTCCTACAATGAGCAGTTCTTC
13	TRBV9	.	few	TRBJ2-3	CASREQGPDTQYF	TGTGCCAGCAGGGAACAGGGTCCTGATACGCAGTATTTT
14	TRBV4-1	.	.	TRBJ2-5	CASSQGSGAETQYF	TGCGCCAGCAGCCAAGGGTCAGGGGCGGAGACCCAGTACTTC
14	TRBV7-9	.	.	TRBJ2-7	CASTLGVGSYEQYF	TGTGCCAGCACCCTAGGGGTGGGTTCCTACGAGCAGTACTTC
17	TRBV4-3	TRBD2	.	TRBJ2-7	CASSQLSSGLALSKQYF	TGCGCCAGCAGCCAACTCTCCTCGGGACTAGCGTTGTCGAAGCAGTACTTC
15	TRBV19	.	.	TRBJ1-4	CASSIGQGRSEKLFF	TGTGCCAGTAGTATAGGGCAGGGTCGGAGTGAAAAACTGTTTTTT
14	TRBV7-2	.	few	TRBJ1-1	CASSLRARGGEAFF	TGTGCCAGCAGCTTAAGGGCGCGGGGGGGAGAAGCTTTCTTT
15	TRBV6-5	TRBD1	.	TRBJ1-2	CASSYSRQGIYGYTF	TGTGCCAGCAGTTACAGTCGACAGGGGATTTATGGCTACACCTTC
14	TRBV18	.	few	TRBJ2-7	CASSPQSQGYEQYF	TGTGCCAGCTCACCACAAAGTCAGGGCTACGAGCAGTACTTC
14	TRBV13	TRBD2	.	TRBJ2-7	CASRKAGGAYEQYF	TGTGCCAGCAGGAAAGCGGGAGGGGCCTACGAGCAGTACTTC
14	TRBV5-1	.	few	TRBJ2-3	CASSLDSSTDTQYF	TGCGCCAGCAGCTTGGACTCAAGCACAGATACGCAGTATTTT
12	TRBV2	.	few	TRBJ2-6	CASTSGANVLTF	TGTGCCAGCACATCTGGGGCCAACGTCCTGACTTTC
17	TRBV18	TRBD1	.	TRBJ2-2	CASSPVDRATNTGELFF	TGTGCCAGCTCACCAGTGGACAGGGCCACGAACACCGGGGAGCTGTTTTTT
15	TRBV7-9	.	.	TRBJ2-7	CASSLRGWSRNEQYF	TGTGCCAGCAGCTTACGGGGGTGGAGCCGCAACGAGCAGTACTTC
17	TRBV5-1	.	.	TRBJ2-6	CASSFGDTYSGANVLTF	TGCGCCAGCAGCTTCGGGGACACCTACTCTGGGGCCAACGTCCTGACTTTC
14	TRBV2	.	few	TRBJ2-1	CASSLVGTFYEQFF	TGTGCCAGCAGCTTGGTCGGGACTTTTTATGAGCAGTTCTTC
13	TRBV25-1	.	few	TRBJ2-5	CASSEPPRETQYF	TGTGCCAGCAGTGAACCTCCTCGAGAGACCCAGTACTTC
15	TRBV7-6	TRBD2	.	TRBJ2-3	CASSLVGLVTDTQYF	TGTGCCAGCAGCTTAGTAGGACTAGTCACAGATACGCAGTATTTT
13	TRBV27	.	.	TRBJ1-2	CASSPGRAYGYTF	TGTGCCAGCAGTCCCGGCAGGGCATATGGCTACACCTTC
16	TRBV9	TRBD2	.	TRBJ2-1	CASSVEVAGGKYEQFF	TGTGCCAGCAGCGTAGAGGTAGCGGGAGGAAAGTATGAGCAGTTCTTC
14	TRBV5-1	.	.	TRBJ1-1	CASSLRRETTEAFF	TGCGCCAGCAGCTTGAGGAGGGAAACCACTGAAGCTTTCTTT
15	TRBV4-1	.	.	TRBJ1-2	CASSQEHSSFYGYTF	TGCGCCAGCAGCCAAGAGCACTCGAGCTTCTATGGCTACACCTTC
18	TRBV5-1	TRBD2	.	TRBJ2-1	CASSSGLAGFTSYNEQFF	TGCGCCAGCAGCTCGGGACTAGCGGGTTTCACCTCCTACAATGAGCAGTTCTTC
14	TRBV30	.	few	TRBJ2-5	CAWSLTGSRETQYF	TGTGCCTGGAGCTTAACAGGGAGTCGGGAGACCCAGTACTTC
11	TRBV20-1	.	few	TRBJ1-1	CSAPGDTEAFF	TGCAGTGCCCCAGGGGACACTGAAGCTTTCTTT
16	TRBV30	.	once	TRBJ1-5	CAWSGPQGFSNQPQHF	TGTGCCTGGAGCGGCCCCCAGGGATTTAGCAATCAGCCCCAGCATTTT
14	TRBV25-1	TRBD1	few	TRBJ2-7	CASSLRDRVNEQYF	TGTGCCAGCAGCCTCCGGGACAGGGTCAACGAGCAGTACTTC
12	TRBV27	TRBD2	few	TRBJ2-1	CASSLGAGGEFF	TGTGCCAGCAGTTTAGGGGCGGGGGGGGAGTTCTTC
14	TRBV2	.	.	TRBJ2-4	CASSEEGARPIQYF	TGTGCCAGCAGCGAGGAGGGGGCGCGTCCCATTCAGTACTTC
17	TRBV18	TRBD1	few	TRBJ2-5	CASSRNQRDRGQETQYF	TGTGCCAGCTCACGGAATCAACGGGACAGGGGCCAAGAGACCCAGTACTTC
14	TRBV27	.	.	TRBJ2-1	CASKRGAGGDEQFF	TGTGCCAGCAAGCGCGGGGCGGGTGGCGATGAGCAGTTCTTC
17	TRBV9	TRBD2	.	TRBJ2-3	CASSVDAGTSVFDTQYF	TGTGCCAGCAGCGTAGACGCCGGGACTAGCGTTTTTGATACGCAGTATTTT
14	TRBV27	TRBD1	few	TRBJ1-1	CASSLTGGGTEAFF	TGTGCCAGCAGTCTGACAGGGGGGGGGACTGAAGCTTTCTTT
12	TRBV27	.	.	TRBJ1-2	CASSLTGFGYTF	TGTGCCAGCAGTTTAACAGGATTTGGCTACACCTTC
14	TRBV5-1	TRBD1	few	TRBJ2-5	CASTQGQGKETQYF	TGCGCCAGCACCCAGGGACAGGGGAAAGAGACCCAGTACTTC
13	TRBV10-3	TRBD1	.	TRBJ1-6	CAIRGQGGSPLHF	TGTGCCATCAGAGGACAGGGGGGATCACCCCTCCACTTT
17	TRBV4-1	.	.	TRBJ1-5	CASSPSKGYRGDQPQHF	TGCGCCAGCAGCCCGTCGAAGGGGTACAGAGGTGATCAGCCCCAGCATTTT
15	TRBV2	TRBD2	.	TRBJ2-2	CASRTGTTNTGELFF	TGTGCCAGCAGGACCGGGACTACGAACACCGGGGAGCTGTTTTTT
13	TRBV29-1	TRBD1	.	TRBJ1-5	CSVEKGAGQPQHF	TGCAGCGTTGAAAAGGGGGCGGGTCAGCCCCAGCATTTT
15	TRBV5-1	.	few	TRBJ2-5	CASSLVPSVRETQYF	TGCGCCAGCAGCTTGGTGCCAAGCGTAAGGGAGACCCAGTACTTC
15	TRBV5-4	TRBD1	.	TRBJ1-1	CASSLARDSHTEAFF	TGTGCCAGCAGCTTGGCCCGGGACAGCCACACTGAAGCTTTCTTT